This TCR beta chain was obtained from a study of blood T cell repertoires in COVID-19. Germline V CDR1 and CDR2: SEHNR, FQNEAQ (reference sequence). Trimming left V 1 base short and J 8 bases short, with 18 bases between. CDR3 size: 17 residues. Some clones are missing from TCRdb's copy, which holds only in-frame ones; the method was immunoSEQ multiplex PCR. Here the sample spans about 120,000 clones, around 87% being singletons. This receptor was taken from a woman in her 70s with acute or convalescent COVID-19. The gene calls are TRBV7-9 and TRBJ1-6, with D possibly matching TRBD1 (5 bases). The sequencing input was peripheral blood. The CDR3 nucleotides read TGTGCCAGCAGCTTAGGACAGCTTGGAGGAGGGTATTCACCCCTCCACTTT. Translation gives CASSLGQLGGGYSPLHF.